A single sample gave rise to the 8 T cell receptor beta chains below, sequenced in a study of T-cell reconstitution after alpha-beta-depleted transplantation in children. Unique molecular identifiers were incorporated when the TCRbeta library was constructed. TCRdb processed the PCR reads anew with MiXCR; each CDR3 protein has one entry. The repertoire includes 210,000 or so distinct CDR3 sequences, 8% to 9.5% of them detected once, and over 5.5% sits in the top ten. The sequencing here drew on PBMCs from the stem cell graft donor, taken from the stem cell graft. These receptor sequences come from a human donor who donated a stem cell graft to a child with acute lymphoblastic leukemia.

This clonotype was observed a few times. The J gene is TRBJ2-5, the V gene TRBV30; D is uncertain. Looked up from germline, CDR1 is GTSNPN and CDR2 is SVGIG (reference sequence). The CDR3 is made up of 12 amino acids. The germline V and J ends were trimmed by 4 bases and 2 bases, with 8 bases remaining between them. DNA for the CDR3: TGTGCCTGGACGTCTGTTCAAGAGACCCAGTACTTC. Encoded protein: CAWTSVQETQYF.

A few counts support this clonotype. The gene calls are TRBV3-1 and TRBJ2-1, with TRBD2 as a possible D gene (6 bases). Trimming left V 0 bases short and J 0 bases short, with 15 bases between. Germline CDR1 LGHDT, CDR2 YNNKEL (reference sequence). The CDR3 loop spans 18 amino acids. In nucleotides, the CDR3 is TGTGCCAGCAGCCAAGAAGACTTAGCGGAGAGCTCCTACAATGAGCAGTTCTTC. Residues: CASSQEDLAESSYNEQFF.

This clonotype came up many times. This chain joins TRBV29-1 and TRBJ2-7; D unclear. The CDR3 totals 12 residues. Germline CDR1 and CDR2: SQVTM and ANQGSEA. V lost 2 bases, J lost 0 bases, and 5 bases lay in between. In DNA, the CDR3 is TGCAGCGTTGAACAGGACTCCTACGAGCAGTACTTC. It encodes CSVEQDSYEQYF.

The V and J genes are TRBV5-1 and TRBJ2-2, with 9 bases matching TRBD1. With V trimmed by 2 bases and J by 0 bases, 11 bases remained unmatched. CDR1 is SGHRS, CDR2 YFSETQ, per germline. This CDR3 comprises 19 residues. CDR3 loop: CASSLGTGISPANTGELFF. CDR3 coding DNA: TGCGCCAGCAGCTTAGGGACAGGGATTTCTCCCGCGAACACCGGGGAGCTGTTTTTT. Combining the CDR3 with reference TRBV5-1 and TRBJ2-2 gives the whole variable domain KAGVTQTPRYLIKTRGQQVTLSCSPISGHRSVSWYQQTPGQGLQFLFEYFSETQRNKGNFPGRFSGRQFSNSRSEMNVSTLELGDSALYLCASSLGTGISPANTGELFFGEGSRLTVL.

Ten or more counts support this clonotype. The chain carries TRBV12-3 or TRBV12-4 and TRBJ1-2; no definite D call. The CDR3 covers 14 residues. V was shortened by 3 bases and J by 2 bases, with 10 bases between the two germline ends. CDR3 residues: CASSFSVSNYGYTF. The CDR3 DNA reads TGTGCCAGCAGTTTCTCAGTATCCAACTATGGCTACACCTTC.

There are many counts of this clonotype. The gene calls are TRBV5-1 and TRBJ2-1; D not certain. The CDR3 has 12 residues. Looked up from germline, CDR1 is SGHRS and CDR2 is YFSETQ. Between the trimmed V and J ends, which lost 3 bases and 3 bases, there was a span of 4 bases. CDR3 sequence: CASSWDYNEQFF. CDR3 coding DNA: TGCGCCAGCAGCTGGGACTACAATGAGCAGTTCTTC.

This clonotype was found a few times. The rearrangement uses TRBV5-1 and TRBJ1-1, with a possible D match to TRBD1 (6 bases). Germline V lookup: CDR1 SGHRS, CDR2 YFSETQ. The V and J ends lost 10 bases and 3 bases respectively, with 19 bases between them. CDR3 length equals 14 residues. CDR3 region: CASSTRGPDTEAFF. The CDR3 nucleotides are TGCGCCTCCTCTACCCGGGGGCCGGACACTGAAGCTTTCTTT.

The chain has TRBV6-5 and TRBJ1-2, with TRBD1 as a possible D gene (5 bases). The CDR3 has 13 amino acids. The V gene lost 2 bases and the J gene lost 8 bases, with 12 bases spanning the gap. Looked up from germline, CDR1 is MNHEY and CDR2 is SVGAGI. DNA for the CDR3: TGTGCCAGCAGTTACCGGCAGGGAGGGGGCTACACCTTC. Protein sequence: CASSYRQGGGYTF.